Listed below are T cell receptor beta chains from one sample, sequenced in a study of shared clonotypes between healthy human individuals. Assay used: immunoSEQ multiplex PCR; TCRdb lists only in-frame clones, some missing. The sample has about 690,000 clones, less than 95% seen once; the top ten hold 34%. Source material: memory CD8+ T cells from PBMCs. Receptors originate from a man aged 18 to 30 in good health. Some clones in this sample may be carry-over from other donors' samples. Both conserved end residues are part of each CDR3. A D gene is named only where the DNA matches it firmly. The size of a clone is reported for some rows only, either as once, few or many, or as a class for expanded clones.

V,J,size,D,CDR3,DNA
TRBV6-5,TRBJ1-5,once,TRBD1,CASRKGGWGNQPQHF,TGTGCCAGCAGGAAAGGGGGCTGGGGCAATCAGCCCCAGCATTTT
TRBV28,TRBJ2-1,few,TRBD2,CASSSASFLAGLIPEQFF,TGTGCCAGCAGTTCCGCCTCCTTTCTAGCGGGATTAATCCCTGAGCAGTTCTTC
TRBV28,TRBJ2-5,.,.,CASSSLFLREAGKETQYF,TGTGCCAGCAGCTCACTCTTCCTGAGGGAGGCGGGCAAAGAGACCCAGTACTTC
TRBV6-6,TRBJ2-7,.,.,CASSRYYDEQYF,TGTGCCAGCAGCCGATACTACGACGAGCAGTACTTC
TRBV7-9,TRBJ2-7,.,TRBD1,CASSLDRGYEQYF,TGTGCCAGCAGCTTGGACAGGGGTTACGAGCAGTACTTC
TRBV6-4,TRBJ2-2,.,.,CASSRDTVTGELFF,TGTGCCAGCAGTCGGGACACTGTTACCGGGGAGCTGTTTTTT
TRBV21-1,TRBJ1-1,.,.,CARRGGKGTEAFF,TGTGCCAGGAGAGGGGGCAAGGGCACTGAAGCTTTCTTT
TRBV27,TRBJ2-7,.,TRBD1,CASSPAGTGGYEQYF,TGTGCCAGCAGTCCGGCCGGGACAGGGGGTTACGAGCAGTACTTC
TRBV4-1,TRBJ2-7,few,.,CASSQRRGGAESYEQYF,TGCGCCAGCAGCCAGCGCCGAGGGGGAGCGGAAAGTTACGAGCAGTACTTC
TRBV11-3,TRBJ2-2,.,.,CASSQQRGTGELFF,TGTGCCAGCAGCCAACAGAGGGGCACCGGGGAGCTGTTTTTT
TRBV10-3,TRBJ2-7,.,.,CAISEWQEGPEQYF,TGTGCCATCAGTGAGTGGCAGGAGGGTCCCGAGCAGTACTTC
TRBV29-1,TRBJ2-2,.,.,CSVHPSSGELFF,TGCAGCGTTCACCCTAGTTCCGGGGAGCTGTTTTTT
TRBV5-1,TRBJ2-5,.,TRBD2,CASSLELAGKETQYF,TGCGCCAGCAGCTTGGAGCTAGCGGGAAAAGAGACCCAGTACTTC
TRBV7-8,TRBJ2-2,.,TRBD1,CASSLPGQGAGELFF,TGTGCCAGCAGCCTACCGGGACAGGGGGCCGGGGAGCTGTTTTTT
TRBV2,TRBJ1-1,.,.,CASGEMLWAEAFF,TGTGCCAGTGGCGAGATGCTGTGGGCTGAAGCTTTCTTT
TRBV27,TRBJ1-2,few,TRBD1,CASSWGPGQGRGGYTF,TGTGCCAGCAGTTGGGGACCGGGACAGGGGAGAGGAGGCTACACCTTC
TRBV28,TRBJ2-7,.,TRBD1,CASSPYGQVNYEQYF,TGTGCCAGCAGCCCGTACGGACAGGTTAACTACGAGCAGTACTTC
TRBV30,TRBJ1-2,.,.,CACPSLRQPTNYGYTF,TGTGCCTGCCCCAGTCTACGGCAGCCGACCAACTATGGCTACACCTTC
TRBV28,TRBJ1-5,.,TRBD1,CASRDSLGTGLGNQPQHF,TGTGCCAGCAGGGACTCCCTGGGGACAGGGCTCGGCAATCAGCCCCAGCATTTT
TRBV20-1,TRBJ2-7,.,.,CSASTEYEQYF,TGCAGTGCTAGCACAGAATACGAGCAGTACTTC
TRBV2,TRBJ2-7,.,.,CASSVSGSYEQYF,TGTGCCAGCAGTGTTTCCGGTTCCTACGAGCAGTACTTC
TRBV7-9,TRBJ1-2,.,.,CASSSTRTENYGYTF,TGTGCCAGCAGCTCAACTAGGACAGAAAACTATGGCTACACCTTC
TRBV2,TRBJ2-2,.,.,CASSRDDDTGELFF,TGTGCCAGCAGCCGGGACGACGACACCGGGGAGCTGTTTTTT
TRBV30,TRBJ2-3,.,TRBD2,CAWSAGTSGSADTQYF,TGTGCCTGGAGTGCAGGGACTAGCGGGAGCGCAGATACGCAGTATTTT
TRBV15,TRBJ1-5,.,.,CATSRDPAGSNQPQHF,TGTGCCACCAGCAGAGACCCGGCCGGTAGCAATCAGCCCCAGCATTTT
TRBV5-8,TRBJ2-5,.,.,CASSFGGALLRETQYF,TGTGCCAGCAGCTTCGGCGGGGCCCTCCTCCGCGAGACCCAGTACTTC
TRBV15,TRBJ2-7,.,.,CATSRTRYEQYF,TGTGCCACCAGCAGGACCCGCTACGAGCAGTACTTC
TRBV10-1,TRBJ2-7,.,TRBD2,CASGATPYEQYF,TGTGCCAGCGGGGCTACCCCCTACGAGCAGTACTTC
TRBV27,TRBJ1-5,.,.,CASRPLRSGGYQPQHF,TGTGCCAGCAGACCCCTCCGCTCGGGAGGTTATCAGCCCCAGCATTTT
TRBV27,TRBJ1-2,.,TRBD1,CASRLSDRADYGYTF,TGTGCCAGCAGACTATCCGACAGGGCGGACTATGGCTACACCTTC
TRBV2,TRBJ2-3,.,TRBD2,CASSGRDRDTQYF,TGTGCCAGCAGCGGGAGGGATCGGGATACGCAGTATTTT
TRBV6-1,TRBJ2-3,.,.,CASSEGRDDTQYF,TGTGCCAGCAGTGAAGGCCGGGACGATACGCAGTATTTT
TRBV7-8,TRBJ2-7,once,.,CASSLTRSQDYEQYF,TGTGCCAGCAGCTTAACGCGATCACAGGACTACGAGCAGTACTTC
TRBV2,TRBJ2-3,.,.,CASSELGRIATTDTQYF,TGTGCCAGCAGTGAATTGGGGAGGATTGCTACCACAGATACGCAGTATTTT
TRBV2,TRBJ1-5,few,.,CASKTQGAQHF,TGTGCCAGCAAGACGCAGGGAGCCCAGCATTTT
TRBV28,TRBJ2-1,.,.,CASSLGQFNEQFF,TGTGCCAGCAGTTTAGGGCAATTCAATGAGCAGTTCTTC
TRBV7-9,TRBJ2-1,many,.,CASSRTVSSYNEQFF,TGTGCCAGCAGTCGTACGGTGAGCTCCTACAATGAGCAGTTCTTC
TRBV6-6,TRBJ2-1,.,.,CASRGNEQFF,TGTGCCAGCCGGGGCAATGAGCAGTTCTTC
TRBV27,TRBJ2-3,.,.,CASSTSLLPAEQYF,TGTGCCAGCAGTACATCCCTACTCCCCGCGGAGCAGTATTTT
TRBV7-9,TRBJ1-1,.,.,CASSATGWNTEAFF,TGTGCCAGCAGCGCGACAGGTTGGAACACTGAAGCTTTCTTT
TRBV27,TRBJ2-1,.,TRBD2,CASHGTSGVGNEQFF,TGTGCCAGTCACGGGACTAGCGGGGTGGGCAATGAGCAGTTCTTC
TRBV6-5,TRBJ2-5,.,.,CASSREGVQETQYF,TGTGCCAGCAGTCGAGAGGGAGTCCAAGAGACCCAGTACTTC
TRBV7-9,TRBJ2-7,.,TRBD1,CASMRRDSSYEQYF,TGTGCCAGCATGCGTCGGGACAGTTCCTACGAGCAGTACTTC
TRBV10-2,TRBJ2-1,.,.,CASSARSYNEQFF,TGCGCCAGCAGTGCGCGCTCCTACAATGAGCAGTTCTTC
TRBV7-9,TRBJ2-5,.,.,CASSLGRETQYF,TGTGCCAGCAGCCTCGGCCGAGAGACCCAGTACTTC
TRBV19,TRBJ1-4,.,.,CASTQRGF,TGTGCCAGTACCCAACGAGGGTTT
TRBV19,TRBJ1-1,.,.,CASSMGQKAFF,TGTGCCAGTAGTATGGGGCAGAAAGCTTTCTTT
TRBV7-6,TRBJ2-7,.,TRBD1,CASSLKGQGVYEQYF,TGTGCCAGCAGCTTAAAAGGACAGGGAGTCTACGAGCAGTACTTC
TRBV7-9,TRBJ1-4,.,TRBD1,CASSRRDSSNEKLFF,TGTGCCAGCAGCAGACGGGACAGTAGTAATGAAAAACTGTTTTTT
TRBV5-1,TRBJ1-2,.,.,CASRGALGYGYTF,TGCGCCAGCAGAGGGGCCCTCGGCTATGGCTACACCTTC
TRBV6-1,TRBJ2-7,.,TRBD2,CASSDWVAGTYEQYF,TGTGCCAGCAGTGATTGGGTAGCGGGAACCTACGAGCAGTACTTC